The 9 T cell receptor beta chains given below trace back to one sample, sequenced in a study of Graves' ophthalmopathy and Graves' hyperthyroidism. The authors amplified TCR beta CDR3 regions from RNA transcripts. Second-round multiplex PCR came after first-round RT-PCR with HTBI primers. TCRdb recomputed calls from the multiplex PCR reads with MiXCR, one row per CDR3 protein. The profile shows roughly 230,000 distinct CDR3 sequences, 20% to 25% of them singletons. Sequencing used peripheral blood. The source is a woman between 45 and 60 years old with Graves' ophthalmopathy.

This clonotype was recorded at least ten times. CDR3 sequence (DNA): TGCGCCAGCAGCCAAGCCGGGACCCGCCCCTCAACCGGGGAGCTGTTTTTT. Protein: CASSQAGTRPSTGELFF. The chain employs TRBV4-1 and TRBJ2-2; TRBD1 or TRBD2 may be the D gene (5 bases each). This CDR3 is built from 17 residues. Germline V gene data show CDR1 as MGHRA and CDR2 as YSYEKL. V gave up 1 base and J gave up 5 bases, with 17 bases separating them.

This clonotype was recorded many times. J is TRBJ1-5 and V is TRBV12-3 or TRBV12-4, with D tentatively TRBD1 (6 bases). The CDR3 totals 15 residues. Trimming took 3 bases from V and 4 from J, leaving 13 bases between them. CDR3 sequence: CASSFSPTGNQPQHF. The CDR3 DNA sequence: TGTGCCAGCAGTTTCTCCCCGACAGGTAATCAGCCCCAGCATTTT.

The V call is TRBV5-4, the J call TRBJ2-6; D is undetermined. The CDR3 runs 15 residues. V was cut by 7 bases and J by 4 bases, with 15 bases left in between. CDR1 is SGHNT and CDR2 is YYREEE in the germline V gene (reference sequence). The CDR3 is CASSPRLEGANVLTF. In DNA, the CDR3 is TGTGCCAGCTCCCCCCGCTTAGAAGGGGCCAACGTCCTGACTTTC.

This clonotype was observed many times. The gene calls are TRBV6-1 and TRBJ2-5, with no clear D. This CDR3 has 13 residues. Trimming pared 2 bases from V and 5 bases from J, leaving 9 bases between. Germline V gives CDR1 MNHNS, CDR2 SASEGT. The CDR3 protein is CASSELGLETQYF. CDR3 bases: TGTGCCAGCAGTGAATTGGGGTTGGAGACCCAGTACTTC.

This clonotype was seen many times. The chain is built from TRBV20-1 and TRBJ2-7, with TRBD2 identical over 8 bases. Germline V lookup: CDR1 DFQATT, CDR2 SNEGSKA (reference sequence). Trimming took 0 bases from V and 0 from J; bases not matched to a gene: 13. This CDR3 spans 18 amino acids. Written as DNA, the CDR3 is TGCAGTGCTAGAGATGAGGGTCTAGCGGGTGAGAGCTCCTACGAGCAGTACTTC. Protein: CSARDEGLAGESSYEQYF.

This chain connects TRBV12-3 or TRBV12-4 to TRBJ2-7, with D unresolved. This CDR3 contains 14 residues. Trimming stripped 6 bases from V and 5 bases from J, with 17 bases between. The CDR3, as DNA: TGTGCCAGCAGCCAAGAGCTGGCGGCCCACGAGCAGTACTTC. Its translation: CASSQELAAHEQYF.

A remark on this clonotype: A much larger clone sits a single nucleotide away, making a read error possible. The DNA of the CDR3 is TGCAGTGCGGTCGCCGGGACATACAATCAGCCCCAGCATTTT. This translates into CSAVAGTYNQPQHF. The chain joins TRBV20-1 to TRBJ1-5; D possibly corresponds to TRBD1 (6 bases). The CDR3 runs 14 residues. Germline-derived CDR1 and CDR2 are DFQATT and SNEGSKA (reference sequence). V gave up 6 bases and J gave up 3 bases, with 15 bases separating them.

This clonotype has only a few counts. An end of the junction differs from the germline gene, which may be a read error. This rearrangement joins TRBV7-3 to TRBJ2-7; 7 nucleotides line up with TRBD2. The CDR3 spans 16 residues. The V gene's germline CDR1 is SGHTA and CDR2 FQGTGA. The CDR3 loop is CASSQFSGVGSYEQYF. The CDR3, as DNA: TGCGCCAGCAGCCAGTTCAGCGGGGTAGGATCCTACGAGCAGTACTTC.

This clonotype was found a few times. The genes are TRBV18 and TRBJ1-2; perhaps TRBD1 as D (5 bases). This CDR3 is 13 amino acids long. Germline V gene lookup returns CDR1 KGHSH and CDR2 LQKENI. Trimming left V 4 bases short and J 8 bases short, with 14 bases between. CDR3 protein: CASSLQESEGYTF. The DNA for the CDR3 is TGTGCCAGCTCACTACAGGAGTCAGAGGGCTACACCTTC.